This entry lists 9 T cell receptor beta chains sequenced from one sample in a study of shared T cell receptors in the human thymus. Method: immunoSEQ multiplex PCR; TCRdb's copy keeps in-frame clones and lacks some. The repertoire includes 650,000 to 950,000 clones, approximately 85% of them detected once, and roughly 0.01% sits in the top ten. Separately, the same data were catalogued under a study of human thymus T cells.

The sample was thymocytes. The origin of the receptors is a girl under two years old with a congenital heart defect.

This chain uses TRBV4-1 with TRBJ1-6; 10 bases are a match to TRBD1. The CDR3 runs to 17 residues. Germline trimming cut 1 base from V and 9 bases from J; bases unmatched to any gene: 9. The germline gives CDR1 MGHRA, CDR2 YSYEKL. The DNA for the CDR3 is TGCGCCAGCAGCCAAGGGTGGCCGACAGGGGGCCGTTCACCCCTCCACTTT. Amino acid sequence: CASSQGWPTGGRSPLHF.

This clone was seen a handful of times. The same CDR3 can be traced to other DNA sequences in this sample. The J gene is TRBJ1-1, the V gene TRBV5-6, with TRBD1 matching 7 bases. The germline V gene has CDR1 SGHDT and CDR2 YYEEEE. The CDR3 extends over 11 amino acids. With V trimmed by 3 bases and J by 8 bases, 1 base remained unmatched. In nucleotides, the CDR3 is TGTGCCAGCAGCTCGGACAGGGAAGCTTTCTTT. It specifies CASSSDREAFF.

The chain links TRBV19 to TRBJ2-3, with 14 bases aligning to TRBD2. This CDR3 contains 17 residues. Germline V CDR1 and CDR2: LNHDA, SQIVND (reference sequence). V lost 5 bases to trimming and J lost 1 base; unmatched junction nucleotides: 5. The CDR3 spells CASSPGLAGGRTDTQYF. CDR3 sequence (DNA): TGTGCCAGTAGTCCAGGACTAGCGGGGGGACGCACAGATACGCAGTATTTT.

J is TRBJ2-1 and V is TRBV9; a weak D match, TRBD2 (6 bases). Per germline, CDR1 SGDLS and CDR2 YYNGEE. The V end was cut by 4 bases, the J end by 1 base, with 12 bases between. The CDR3 has 15 amino acids. This CDR3 reads CASSPRGLSYNEQFF. DNA for the CDR3: TGTGCCAGCAGCCCGCGGGGTCTTTCCTACAATGAGCAGTTCTTC.

This clone has more than one count but fewer than ten. This chain uses TRBV7-3 with TRBJ1-1; D is perhaps TRBD1 (6 bases). Looked up from germline, CDR1 is SGHTA and CDR2 is FQGTGA. This CDR3 spans 14 amino acids. The V end was cut by 6 bases, the J end by 4 bases, with 15 bases between. CDR3 loop: CASRQGPGSTEAFF. CDR3 in DNA: TGTGCCAGCAGGCAGGGGCCGGGGAGCACTGAAGCTTTCTTT. The full variable domain, in which reference TRBV7-3 and TRBJ1-1 provide the parts outside the CDR3, is GAGVSQTPSNKVTEKGKYVELRCDPISGHTALYWYRQSLGQGPEFLIYFQGTGAADDSGLPNDRFFAVRPEGSVSTLKIQRTERGDSAVYLCASRQGPGSTEAFFGQGTRLTVV.

The J gene is TRBJ2-3, the V gene TRBV5-1; TRBD1 aligns across 7 bases. This CDR3 has 13 residues. Germline loops: CDR1 SGHRS, CDR2 YFSETQ. After removal of 7 bases from V and 6 bases from J, the junction contained 8 bases not matched to a gene. The CDR3 region is CASWTRTGDTQYF. The CDR3 bases are TGCGCCAGCTGGACCAGGACAGGCGATACGCAGTATTTT. The variable domain in full, completed from reference TRBV5-1 and TRBJ2-3, reads KAGVTQTPRYLIKTRGQQVTLSCSPISGHRSVSWYQQTPGQGLQFLFEYFSETQRNKGNFPGRFSGRQFSNSRSEMNVSTLELGDSALYLCASWTRTGDTQYFGPGTRLTVL.

The V and J genes are TRBV5-5 and TRBJ1-1; 9 bases are shared with TRBD1. Germline V gives CDR1 SGHKS, CDR2 YYEKEE (reference sequence). This CDR3 contains 14 residues. Trimming took 4 bases from V and 4 from J; bases not matched to a gene: 5. CDR3 DNA sequence: TGTGCCAGCAGCCCCGAGACAGGGGGCACTGAAGCTTTCTTT. This sequence encodes CASSPETGGTEAFF.

The chain recombines TRBV5-5 with TRBJ1-5, with D tentatively TRBD1 (5 bases). CDR3 length: 16 residues. Trimming removed 4 bases at V and 3 bases at J, with 17 bases between. The germline V gene encodes CDR1 SGHKS and CDR2 YYEKEE (reference sequence). As DNA, the CDR3 is TGTGCCAGCAGCGTTGGACAACATAGGGTCAATCAGCCCCAGCATTTT. The encoded protein is CASSVGQHRVNQPQHF.

This clone appeared once. The rearrangement links TRBV6-5 to TRBJ1-3; 7 nucleotides agree with TRBD1. V lost 5 bases and J lost 4; bases outside the gene matches: 8. The CDR3 extends over 15 amino acids. Germline V gene lookup returns CDR1 MNHEY and CDR2 SVGAGI. DNA of the CDR3: TGTGCCAGCAGTCCTGACAGGGTTAGGGGAAACACCATATATTTT. This codes for CASSPDRVRGNTIYF.